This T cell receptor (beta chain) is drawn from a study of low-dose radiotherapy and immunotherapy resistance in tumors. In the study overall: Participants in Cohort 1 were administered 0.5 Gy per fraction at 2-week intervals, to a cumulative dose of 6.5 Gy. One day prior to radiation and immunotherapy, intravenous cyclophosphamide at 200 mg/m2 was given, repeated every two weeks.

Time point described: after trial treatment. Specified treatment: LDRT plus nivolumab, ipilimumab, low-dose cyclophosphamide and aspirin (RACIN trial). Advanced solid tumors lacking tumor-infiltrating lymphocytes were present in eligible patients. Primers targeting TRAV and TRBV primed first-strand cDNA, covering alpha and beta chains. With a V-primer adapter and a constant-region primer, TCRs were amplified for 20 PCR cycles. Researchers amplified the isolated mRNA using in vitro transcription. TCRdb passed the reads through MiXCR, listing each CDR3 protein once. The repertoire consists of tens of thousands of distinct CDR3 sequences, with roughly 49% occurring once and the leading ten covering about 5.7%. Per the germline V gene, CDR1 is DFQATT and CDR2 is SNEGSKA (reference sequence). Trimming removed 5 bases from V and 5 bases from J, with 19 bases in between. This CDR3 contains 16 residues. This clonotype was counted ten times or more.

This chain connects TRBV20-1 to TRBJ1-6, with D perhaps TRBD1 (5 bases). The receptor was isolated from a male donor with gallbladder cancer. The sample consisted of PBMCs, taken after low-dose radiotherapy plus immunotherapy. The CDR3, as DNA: TGCAGTGCTTGGGGATCGGGGGGGTCAGATAATTCACCCCTCCACTTT. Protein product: CSAWGSGGSDNSPLHF.